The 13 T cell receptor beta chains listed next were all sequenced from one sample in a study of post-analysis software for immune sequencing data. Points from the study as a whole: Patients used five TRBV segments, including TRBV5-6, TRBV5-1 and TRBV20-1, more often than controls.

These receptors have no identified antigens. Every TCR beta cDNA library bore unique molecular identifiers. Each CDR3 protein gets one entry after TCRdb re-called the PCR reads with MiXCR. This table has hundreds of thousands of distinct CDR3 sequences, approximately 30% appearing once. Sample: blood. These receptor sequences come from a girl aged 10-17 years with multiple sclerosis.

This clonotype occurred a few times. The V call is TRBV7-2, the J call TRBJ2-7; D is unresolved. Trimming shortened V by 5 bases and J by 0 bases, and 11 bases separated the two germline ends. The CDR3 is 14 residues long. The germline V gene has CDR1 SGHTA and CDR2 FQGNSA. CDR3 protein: CASSPDTYSYEQYF. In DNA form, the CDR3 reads TGTGCCAGCAGCCCAGACACGTACTCCTACGAGCAGTACTTC.

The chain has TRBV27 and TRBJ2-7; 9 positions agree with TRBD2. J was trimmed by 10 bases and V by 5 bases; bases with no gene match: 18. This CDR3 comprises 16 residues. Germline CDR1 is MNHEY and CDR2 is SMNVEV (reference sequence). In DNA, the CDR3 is TGTGCCAGCAGTCCGTATAGCGGGGGAGCTTTATTATCCCAGTACTTC. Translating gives CASSPYSGGALLSQYF.

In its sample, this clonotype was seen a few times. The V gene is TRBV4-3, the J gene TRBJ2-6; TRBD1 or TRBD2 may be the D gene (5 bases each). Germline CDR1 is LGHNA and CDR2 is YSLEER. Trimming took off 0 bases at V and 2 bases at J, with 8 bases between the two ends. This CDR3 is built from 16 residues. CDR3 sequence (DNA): TGCGCCAGCAGCCAAGATATGGGGGCTGGGGCCAACGTCCTGACTTTC. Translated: CASSQDMGAGANVLTF.

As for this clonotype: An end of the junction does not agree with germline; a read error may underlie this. CDR3 DNA sequence: TGCGCCAGCAGCCAAGATCGTCAGGGGGCTGGCGGGGAGCGGTTTTTT. Residues: CASSQDRQGAGGERFF. The chain joins TRBV4-3 to TRBJ2-2; 8 nucleotides match TRBD1. The CDR3 runs to 16 residues. Germline V gene data show CDR1 as LGHNA and CDR2 as YSLEER.

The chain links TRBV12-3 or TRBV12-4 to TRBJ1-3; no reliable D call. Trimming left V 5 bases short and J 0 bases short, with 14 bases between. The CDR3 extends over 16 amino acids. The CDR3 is CASSTRTASSGNTIYF. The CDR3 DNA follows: TGTGCCAGCAGTACGAGGACGGCAAGCTCTGGAAACACCATATATTTT.

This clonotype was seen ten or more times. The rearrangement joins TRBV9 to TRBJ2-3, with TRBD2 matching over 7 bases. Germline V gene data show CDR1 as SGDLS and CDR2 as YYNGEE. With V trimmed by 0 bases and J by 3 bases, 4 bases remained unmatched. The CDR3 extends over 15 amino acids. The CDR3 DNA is TGTGCCAGCAGCGTAGGCGGGAGCCTAACAGATACGCAGTATTTT. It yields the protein CASSVGGSLTDTQYF.

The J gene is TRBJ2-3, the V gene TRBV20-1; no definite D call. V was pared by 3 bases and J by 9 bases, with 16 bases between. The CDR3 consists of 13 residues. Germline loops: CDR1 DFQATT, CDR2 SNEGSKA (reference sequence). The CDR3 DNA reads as TGCAGTGCTAGCCCCGATGCCCGGATGACGCAGTATTTT. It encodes CSASPDARMTQYF.

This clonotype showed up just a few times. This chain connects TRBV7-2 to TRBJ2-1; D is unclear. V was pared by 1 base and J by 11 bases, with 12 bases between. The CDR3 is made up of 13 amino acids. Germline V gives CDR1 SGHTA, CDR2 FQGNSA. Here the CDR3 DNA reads TGTGCCAGCAGCTTAGAACCCACGAGGCAGCAGTTCTTC. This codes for CASSLEPTRQQFF.

The CDR3 nucleotides are TGTGCCACCAGCAGCCCCCCCACAGGGTTCCAAGAGACCCAGTACTTC. This sequence encodes CATSSPPTGFQETQYF. The chain uses TRBV15 and TRBJ2-5; D may be TRBD1 (6 bases). CDR1 and CDR2 (germline): LNHNV, YYDKDF (reference sequence). The length of the CDR3 is 16 residues. V gave up 3 bases and J gave up 1 base, with 15 bases separating them.

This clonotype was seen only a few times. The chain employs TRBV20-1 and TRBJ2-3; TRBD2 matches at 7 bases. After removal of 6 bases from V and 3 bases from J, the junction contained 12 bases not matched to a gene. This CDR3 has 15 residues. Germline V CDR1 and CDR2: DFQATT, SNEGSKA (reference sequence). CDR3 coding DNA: TGCAGTGCAACCTCTCCTGGGACTAAAACAGATACGCAGTATTTT. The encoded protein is CSATSPGTKTDTQYF.

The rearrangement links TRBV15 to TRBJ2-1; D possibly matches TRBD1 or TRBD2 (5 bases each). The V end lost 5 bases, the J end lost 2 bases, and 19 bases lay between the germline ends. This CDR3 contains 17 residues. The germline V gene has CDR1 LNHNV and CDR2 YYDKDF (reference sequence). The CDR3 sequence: CATSPRGGTRAYNEQFF. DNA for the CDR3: TGTGCCACCAGCCCCCGAGGTGGGACCCGAGCCTACAATGAGCAGTTCTTC.

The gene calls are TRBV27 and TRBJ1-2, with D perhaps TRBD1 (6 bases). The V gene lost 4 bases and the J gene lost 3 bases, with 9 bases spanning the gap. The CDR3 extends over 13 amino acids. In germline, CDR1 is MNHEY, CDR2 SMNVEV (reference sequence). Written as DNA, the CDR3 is TGTGCCAGCAGTTCAGGGGTCGACTATGGCTACACCTTC. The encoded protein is CASSSGVDYGYTF.

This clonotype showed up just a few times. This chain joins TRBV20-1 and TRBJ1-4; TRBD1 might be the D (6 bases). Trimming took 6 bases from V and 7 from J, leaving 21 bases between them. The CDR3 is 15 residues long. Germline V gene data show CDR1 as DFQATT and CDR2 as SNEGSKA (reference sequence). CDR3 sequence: CSARSRGAWSEKLFF. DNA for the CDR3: TGCAGTGCCCGAAGCCGGGGGGCCTGGTCTGAAAAACTGTTTTTT.